The 29 T cell receptor beta chains reported below all come from one sample, sequenced in a study of regulatory and conventional T cells in RAG deficiency. TCRdb's table, derived via immunoSEQ multiplex PCR, lists solely in-frame clones and lacks some. In the table there are about 5,700 clones, 85% to 95% of which are singletons. Sequencing used CD8+ T cells sorted from blood. These receptors were obtained from a human donor with RAG deficiency presenting as severe combined immunodeficiency.

For the CDR3, the DNA is TGTGCCAGCAGCTCCCCGGGCCCGAAGGATGGCTACACCTTC. Its protein is CASSSPGPKDGYTF. The J gene is TRBJ1-2, the V gene TRBV7-8; no definite D call. CDR1 and CDR2 (germline): SGHVS, FQNEAQ. This CDR3 has 14 residues. Trimming stripped 4 bases from V and 6 bases from J, with 15 bases between.

This chain connects TRBV29-1 to TRBJ2-7; D remains unclear. Germline-derived CDR1 and CDR2 are SQVTM and ANQGSEA. Trimming stripped 4 bases from V and 7 bases from J, with 14 bases between. The CDR3 is 12 residues long. The CDR3 sequence: CSVGGLADEQYF. The CDR3 nucleotides are TGCAGCGTTGGCGGCCTCGCTGATGAGCAGTACTTC.

This sequence joins TRBV28 and TRBJ2-5; possibly TRBD1 for D (7 bases). V dropped 4 bases and J dropped 5 bases, with 17 bases sitting between them. The CDR3 runs 15 residues. Per the germline V gene, CDR1 is MDHEN and CDR2 is SYDVKM. CDR3 sequence reads: CASSYAPPGGETQYF. Here the CDR3 DNA reads TGTGCCAGCAGTTATGCACCCCCAGGGGGGGAGACCCAGTACTTC.

The chain links TRBV4-3 to TRBJ2-1; 9 nucleotides line up with TRBD1. Germline trimming cut 7 bases from V and 4 bases from J; bases unmatched to any gene: 8. Germline V gene sequence: CDR1 LGHNA, CDR2 YSLEER. CDR3 length: 15 residues. In DNA form, the CDR3 reads TGCGCCAGCACTCCCGGGACAGGGCTATACAATGAGCAGTTCTTC. Protein product: CASTPGTGLYNEQFF.

This clone appeared a single time. This sequence joins TRBV2 and TRBJ2-6; weak D call: TRBD2 (6 bases). The CDR3 consists of 17 residues. CDR1 is SNHLY and CDR2 is FYNNEI in the germline V gene. With 7 bases removed from V and 1 base from J, the gap between germline ends came to 17 bases. Written as DNA, the CDR3 is TGTGCCAGCATCCCGAGAGGGAGGAGGTCTGGGGCCAACGTCCTGACTTTC. As protein: CASIPRGRRSGANVLTF.

The chain recombines TRBV19 with TRBJ2-4; D gene ambiguous. V lost 4 bases and J 0 bases, leaving 10 bases between the germline ends. Germline lookup yields CDR1 LNHDA and CDR2 SQIVND (reference sequence). The CDR3 runs 15 residues. CDR3 protein: CASSTILLAKNIQYF. In nucleotides, the CDR3 is TGTGCCAGTAGTACGATCCTACTAGCCAAAAACATTCAGTACTTC.

The chain joins TRBV7-6 to TRBJ2-1; 8 bases are shared with TRBD2. The CDR3 runs 15 residues. V shed 6 bases and J 0 bases; nucleotides not matched to a gene: 4. Germline values: CDR1 SGHVS, CDR2 FNYEAQ. CDR3 region: CASRRLASSYNEQFF. The CDR3 region has the DNA TGTGCCAGCAGGCGACTAGCGAGCTCCTACAATGAGCAGTTCTTC.

This sequence joins TRBV5-4 and TRBJ2-7, with D tentatively TRBD1 or TRBD2 (5 bases each). The CDR3 loop spans 14 amino acids. V was shortened by 4 bases and J by 2 bases, with 13 bases between the two germline ends. Germline values: CDR1 SGHNT, CDR2 YYREEE (reference sequence). The CDR3 nucleotides read TGTGCCAGCAGCGGGGGACCGTTCACCTACGAGCAGTACTTC. It encodes CASSGGPFTYEQYF. The full variable domain, in which reference TRBV5-4 and TRBJ2-7 provide the parts outside the CDR3, is ETGVTQSPTHLIKTRGQQVTLRCSSQSGHNTVSWYQQALGQGPQFIFQYYREEENGRGNFPPRFSGLQFPNYSSELNVNALELDDSALYLCASSGGPFTYEQYFGPGTRLTVT.

This chain uses TRBV6-1 with TRBJ2-7; no reliable D call. Germline V gene data show CDR1 as MNHNS and CDR2 as SASEGT. The CDR3 has 13 amino acids. The V end was cut by 4 bases, the J end by 0 bases, with 7 bases between. For the CDR3, the DNA is TGTGCCAGCAGTGGAGACATCTCCTACGAGCAGTACTTC. As protein: CASSGDISYEQYF.

This clone was observed a few times. The chain recombines TRBV4-3 with TRBJ1-5, with D unresolved. The V and J ends lost 0 bases and 0 bases respectively, with 6 bases between them. This CDR3 has 15 amino acids. The germline V gene encodes CDR1 LGHNA and CDR2 YSLEER. The CDR3 loop reads CASSQDLSSNQPQHF. The CDR3 DNA is TGCGCCAGCAGCCAAGACCTAAGTAGCAATCAGCCCCAGCATTTT.

The chain employs TRBV15 and TRBJ1-1, with TRBD1 identical over 7 bases. There are 15 residues in the CDR3. Germline CDR1 is LNHNV and CDR2 is YYDKDF (reference sequence). J gave up 5 bases and V 5 bases, and 11 bases lay outside the gene matches. The CDR3 bases are TGTGCCACCAGCGGCAGGGGGAGTGGATGGACTGAAGCTTTCTTT. Translation gives CATSGRGSGWTEAFF.

The gene calls are TRBV27 and TRBJ1-5; TRBD1 might be the D (6 bases). Trimming stripped 4 bases from V and 6 bases from J, with 10 bases between. CDR1 and CDR2 from the germline V gene are MNHEY and SMNVEV (reference sequence). The CDR3 spans 13 residues. DNA of the CDR3: TGTGCCAGCAGTTCAGGGGTTCGTCAGCCCCAGCATTTT. Its protein is CASSSGVRQPQHF.

V gene TRBV9 combines with J gene TRBJ2-6, with TRBD1 matching over 7 bases. Germline V CDR1 and CDR2: SGDLS, YYNGEE. This CDR3 contains 18 residues. V lost 4 bases, J lost 1 base, and 11 bases stayed unmatched. The CDR3 here is CASSIHRGIRSGANVLTF. The CDR3 coding sequence is TGTGCCAGCAGCATTCACAGGGGAATTAGGTCTGGGGCCAACGTCCTGACTTTC.

This clone was observed a handful of times. The rearrangement uses TRBV5-1 and TRBJ1-2; D gene unclear. The V gene's germline CDR1 is SGHRS and CDR2 YFSETQ. This CDR3 comprises 13 residues. Trimming left V 2 bases short and J 2 bases short, with 7 bases between. CDR3 protein: CASSLTVNYGYTF. The CDR3 nucleotides read TGCGCCAGCAGCTTAACAGTGAACTATGGCTACACCTTC.

The J gene is TRBJ1-2, the V gene TRBV5-1; D is undetermined. Germline CDR1 SGHRS, CDR2 YFSETQ. The CDR3 has 14 residues. V shed 4 bases and J shed 3 bases, with 13 bases lying between them. CDR3 coding DNA: TGCGCCAGCAGCCCCTACAAGGGCGACTATGGCTACACCTTC. Translating it yields CASSPYKGDYGYTF.

The chain combines TRBV9 with TRBJ1-1; TRBD1 might be the D (5 bases). The CDR3 covers 14 residues. V lost 0 bases to trimming and J lost 7 bases, with 13 bases between them. Germline-derived CDR1 and CDR2 are SGDLS and YYNGEE. CDR3 in amino acids: CASSVGQGGREAFF. In DNA, the CDR3 is TGTGCCAGCAGCGTAGGGCAGGGAGGACGTGAAGCTTTCTTT. Variable domain in full (rest from reference TRBV9 and TRBJ1-1): DSGVTQTPKHLITATGQRVTLRCSPRSGDLSVYWYQQSLDQGLQFLIQYYNGEERAKGNILERFSAQQFPDLHSELNLSSLELGDSALYFCASSVGQGGREAFFGQGTRLTVV.

This rearrangement joins TRBV4-1 to TRBJ2-2, with D perhaps TRBD1 (6 bases). Germline V lookup: CDR1 MGHRA, CDR2 YSYEKL. The CDR3 totals 13 residues. V dropped 1 base and J dropped 6 bases, with 6 bases sitting between them. CDR3 amino acids: CASSQGQAGELFF. CDR3 in DNA: TGCGCCAGCAGCCAAGGACAGGCCGGGGAGCTGTTTTTT.

The chain recombines TRBV9 with TRBJ1-5; no clear D. The CDR3 spans 14 residues. V lost 1 base and J 1 base, leaving 6 bases between the germline ends. In germline, CDR1 is SGDLS, CDR2 YYNGEE. This chain's CDR3 is CASSVRDSNQPQHF. CDR3 nucleotide sequence: TGTGCCAGCAGCGTAAGAGACAGCAATCAGCCCCAGCATTTT.

V gene TRBV11-2 combines with J gene TRBJ2-1; maybe TRBD1 (5 bases). Germline V gives CDR1 SGHAT, CDR2 FQNNGV. V lost 0 bases and J lost 8, with 14 bases in between. This CDR3 region has 15 residues. CDR3 bases: TGTGCCAGCAGCTTAGATCTGGACAAGCATCATGAGCAGTTCTTC. As protein: CASSLDLDKHHEQFF.

This chain connects TRBV25-1 to TRBJ2-6; TRBD1 matches 7 bases. The V gene end was trimmed by 8 bases and the J gene end by 3 bases; junction bases not matched to a gene: 4. Germline V lookup: CDR1 MGHDK, CDR2 SYGVNS. This CDR3 spans 14 amino acids. DNA for the CDR3: TGTGCCAGCTCCAGGGGGTTTGGGGCCAACGTCCTGACTTTC. It yields the protein CASSRGFGANVLTF.

The chain couples TRBV11-3 to TRBJ2-7, with D unresolved. Germline assignment: CDR1 SGHNT and CDR2 YENEEA. The CDR3 runs to 13 residues. V was shortened by 0 bases and J by 2 bases, with 5 bases between the two germline ends. CDR3 coding DNA: TGTGCCAGCAGCTTAGACAAAACCTACGAGCAGTACTTC. Its protein product is CASSLDKTYEQYF. Using reference TRBV11-3 and TRBJ2-7 for the parts outside the CDR3, the full variable domain is EAGVVQSPRYKIIEKKQPVAFWCNPISGHNTLYWYLQNLGQGPELLIRYENEEAVDDSQLPKDRFSAERLKGVDSTLKIQPAELGDSAVYLCASSLDKTYEQYFGPGTRLTVT.

The chain carries TRBV7-9 and TRBJ2-7, with D perhaps assigned TRBD1 or TRBD2 (5 bases each). Germline lookup yields CDR1 SEHNR and CDR2 FQNEAQ (reference sequence). V was clipped by 5 bases and J by 5 bases, with 16 bases between them. The CDR3 has 14 residues. For the CDR3, the DNA is TGTGCCAGCAGCAATGGGACGGTTCTTAACGAGCAGTACTTC. This translates into CASSNGTVLNEQYF.

The chain uses TRBV5-1 and TRBJ2-3; perhaps TRBD1 as D (8 bases). Per the germline V gene, CDR1 is SGHRS and CDR2 is YFSETQ. Trimming cost V 0 bases and J 4 bases, with 15 bases left between them. The CDR3 length is 16 residues. The CDR3 loop reads CASSLAGQGGADTQYF. CDR3 coding DNA: TGCGCCAGCAGCTTGGCCGGACAGGGAGGGGCAGATACGCAGTATTTT.

The chain couples TRBV5-5 to TRBJ2-5; maybe TRBD2 (6 bases). Germline CDR1 reads SGHKS; CDR2 reads YYEKEE (reference sequence). This CDR3 comprises 15 residues. Trimming took off 4 bases at V and 5 bases at J, with 18 bases between the two ends. The CDR3 sequence: CASSPGTVEGETQYF. As DNA, the CDR3 is TGTGCCAGCAGCCCCGGGACTGTCGAGGGGGAGACCCAGTACTTC.

The gene calls are TRBV7-9 and TRBJ2-1; perhaps TRBD1 as D (6 bases). The V end lost 7 bases, the J end lost 7 bases, and 17 bases lay between the germline ends. This CDR3 is 14 amino acids long. Germline lookup yields CDR1 SEHNR and CDR2 FQNEAQ (reference sequence). CDR3 DNA sequence: TGTGCCAGCAAGGGGGTCTCGAATGGAAATGAGCAGTTCTTC. Encoded protein: CASKGVSNGNEQFF.

This chain connects TRBV14 to TRBJ2-3; no clear D. The V gene lost 3 bases and the J gene lost 0 bases, with 10 bases spanning the gap. The CDR3 length is 15 residues. CDR1 and CDR2 from the germline V gene are SGHDN and FVKESK. CDR3 region: CASSHYRQSTDTQYF. The DNA of the CDR3 is TGTGCCAGCAGCCATTACCGTCAAAGCACAGATACGCAGTATTTT.

The V call is TRBV6-5, the J call TRBJ1-2; D call uncertain. Germline V gene lookup returns CDR1 MNHEY and CDR2 SVGAGI. CDR3 length: 14 amino acids. V was clipped by 0 bases and J by 4 bases, with 9 bases between them. CDR3 in amino acids: CASSYSPASYGYTF. Here the CDR3 DNA reads TGTGCCAGCAGTTACTCTCCGGCCAGCTATGGCTACACCTTC.

J is TRBJ2-7 and V is TRBV5-4; the D is unclear. Germline CDR1 is SGHNT and CDR2 is YYREEE (reference sequence). Trimming took off 2 bases at V and 3 bases at J, with 3 bases between the two ends. The CDR3 is made up of 11 amino acids. The chain's CDR3 is CASSFGYEQYF. The CDR3 region has the DNA TGTGCCAGCAGCTTTGGCTACGAGCAGTACTTC.

The DNA for the CDR3 is TGTGCCAGTAGTATAGGGGACCCGAAGGACGAGCAGTACTTC. The encoded protein is CASSIGDPKDEQYF. The chain recombines TRBV19 with TRBJ2-7; D assignment may be TRBD1 or TRBD2 (5 bases each). Germline-derived CDR1 and CDR2 are LNHDA and SQIVND (reference sequence). The germline V and J ends were trimmed by 1 base and 5 bases, with 12 bases remaining between them. The CDR3 totals 14 residues.